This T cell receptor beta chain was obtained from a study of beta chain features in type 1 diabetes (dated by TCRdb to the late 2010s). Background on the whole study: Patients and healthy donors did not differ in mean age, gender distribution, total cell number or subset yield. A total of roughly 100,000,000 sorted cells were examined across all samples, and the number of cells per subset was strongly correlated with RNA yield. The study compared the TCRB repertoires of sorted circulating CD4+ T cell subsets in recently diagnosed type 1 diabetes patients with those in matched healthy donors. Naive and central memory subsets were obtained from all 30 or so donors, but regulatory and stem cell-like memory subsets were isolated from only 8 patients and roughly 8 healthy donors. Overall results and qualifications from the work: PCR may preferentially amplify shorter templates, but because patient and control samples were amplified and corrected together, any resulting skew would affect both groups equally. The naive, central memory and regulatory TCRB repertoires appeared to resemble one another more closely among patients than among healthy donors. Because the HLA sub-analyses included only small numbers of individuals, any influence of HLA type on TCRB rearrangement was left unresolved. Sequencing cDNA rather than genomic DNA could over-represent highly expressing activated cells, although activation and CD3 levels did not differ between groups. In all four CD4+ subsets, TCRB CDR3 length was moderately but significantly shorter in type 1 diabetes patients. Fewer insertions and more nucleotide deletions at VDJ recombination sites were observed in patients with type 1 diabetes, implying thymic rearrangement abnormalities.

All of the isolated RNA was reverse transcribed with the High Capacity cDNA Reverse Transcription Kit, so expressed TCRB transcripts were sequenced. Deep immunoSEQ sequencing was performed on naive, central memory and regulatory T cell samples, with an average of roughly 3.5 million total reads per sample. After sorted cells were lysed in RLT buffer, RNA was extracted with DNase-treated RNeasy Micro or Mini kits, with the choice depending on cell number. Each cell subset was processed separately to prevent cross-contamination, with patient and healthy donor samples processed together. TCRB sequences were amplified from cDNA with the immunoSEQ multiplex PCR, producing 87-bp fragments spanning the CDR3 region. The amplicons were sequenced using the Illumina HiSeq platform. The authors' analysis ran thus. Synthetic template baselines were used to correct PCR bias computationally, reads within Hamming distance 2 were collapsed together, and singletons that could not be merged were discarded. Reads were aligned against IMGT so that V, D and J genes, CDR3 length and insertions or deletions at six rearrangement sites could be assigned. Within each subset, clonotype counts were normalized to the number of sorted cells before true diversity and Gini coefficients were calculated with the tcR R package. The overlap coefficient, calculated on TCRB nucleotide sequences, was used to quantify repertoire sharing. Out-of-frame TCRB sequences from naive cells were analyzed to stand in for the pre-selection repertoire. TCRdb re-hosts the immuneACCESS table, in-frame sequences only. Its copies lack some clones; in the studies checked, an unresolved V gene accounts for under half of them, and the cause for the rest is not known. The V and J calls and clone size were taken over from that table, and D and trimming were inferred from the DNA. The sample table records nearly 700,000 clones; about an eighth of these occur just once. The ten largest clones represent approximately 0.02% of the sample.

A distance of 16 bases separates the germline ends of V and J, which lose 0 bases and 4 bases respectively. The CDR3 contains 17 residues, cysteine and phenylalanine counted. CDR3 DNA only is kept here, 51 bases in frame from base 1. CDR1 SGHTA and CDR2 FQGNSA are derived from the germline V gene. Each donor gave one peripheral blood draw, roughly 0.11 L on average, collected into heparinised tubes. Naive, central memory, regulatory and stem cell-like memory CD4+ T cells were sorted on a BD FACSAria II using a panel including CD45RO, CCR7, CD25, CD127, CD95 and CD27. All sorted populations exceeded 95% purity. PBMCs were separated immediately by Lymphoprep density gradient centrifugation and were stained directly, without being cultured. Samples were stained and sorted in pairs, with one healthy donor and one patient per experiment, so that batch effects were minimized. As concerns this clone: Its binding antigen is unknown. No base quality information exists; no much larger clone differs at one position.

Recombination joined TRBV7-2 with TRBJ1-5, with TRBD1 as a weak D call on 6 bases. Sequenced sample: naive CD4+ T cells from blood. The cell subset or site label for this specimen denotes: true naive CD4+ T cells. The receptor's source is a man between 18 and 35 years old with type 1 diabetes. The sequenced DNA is TGTGCCAGCAGCTTAGCGCTCTGGCAGGGGTGGAATCAGCCCCAGCATTTT. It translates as CASSLALWQGWNQPQHF.